These 27 T cell receptor beta chains were sequenced from one sample in a study of response to subunit inactivated influenza vaccine. Using its own MiXCR run on the RT-PCR reads, TCRdb lists one record per CDR3 protein. This table has hundreds of thousands of distinct CDR3 sequences, less than 15% appearing once. The sequencing here drew on PBMCs from blood, taken 14 days before vaccination. The receptor source for this set is a man aged 50 to 59 who received an inactivated influenza vaccine.

The chain has TRBV5-1 and TRBJ1-1; unclear D gene. The CDR3 consists of 14 residues. Germline CDR1 SGHRS, CDR2 YFSETQ. Trimming removed 0 bases from V and 3 bases from J, with 9 bases in between. Here the CDR3 DNA reads TGCGCCAGCAGCTTGGGGGCAGTTTACACTGAAGCTTTCTTT. Its protein product is CASSLGAVYTEAFF.

The chain links TRBV4-3 to TRBJ1-2; D not resolved. The CDR3 consists of 16 residues. Germline lookup yields CDR1 LGHNA and CDR2 YSLEER. V was trimmed by 0 bases and J by 8 bases, leaving 19 bases between them. The CDR3 nucleotides read TGCGCCAGCAGCCAAGATCTGGGAGGATCCCGGCTCGGCTACACCTTC. Its translation is CASSQDLGGSRLGYTF.

The chain employs TRBV12-3 or TRBV12-4 and TRBJ1-5; D unclear. This CDR3 has 14 residues. With 6 bases removed from V and 1 base from J, the gap between germline ends came to 10 bases. CDR3: CASRKGGSNQPQHF. The CDR3 bases are TGTGCCAGCAGGAAGGGTGGGAGCAATCAGCCCCAGCATTTT.

V and J are TRBV4-3 and TRBJ2-6; D uncertain. The germline V and J ends were trimmed by 0 bases and 3 bases, with 15 bases remaining between them. CDR3 length: 18 residues. Germline V gene data show CDR1 as LGHNA and CDR2 as YSLEER. In DNA, the CDR3 is TGCGCCAGCAGCCAAGATTTTTTGACGGGCGTTGGGGCCAACGTCCTGACTTTC. Translated, it gives CASSQDFLTGVGANVLTF.

This clonotype was seen a few times. The chain carries TRBV10-3 and TRBJ2-7; no reliable D call. The CDR3 extends over 15 amino acids. Between the trimmed V and J ends, which lost 0 bases and 7 bases, there was a span of 16 bases. Germline CDR1 reads ENHRY; CDR2 reads SYGVKD. CDR3 sequence reads: CAISESGRTSEEQYF. CDR3 DNA sequence: TGTGCCATCAGTGAGTCCGGACGCACGTCTGAAGAGCAGTACTTC.

This clonotype was counted only a few times. The genes are TRBV5-1 and TRBJ1-1; 8 positions match TRBD1. The junction had 11 bases not matched to a gene; V was cut back by 5 bases and J by 2 bases. Germline lookup yields CDR1 SGHRS and CDR2 YFSETQ. The CDR3 totals 16 residues. The CDR3 protein is CASRRTGQELNTEAFF. In DNA, the CDR3 is TGCGCCAGCAGACGGACGGGACAGGAGTTAAACACTGAAGCTTTCTTT.

This clonotype was observed many times. The chain links TRBV5-1 to TRBJ1-1; no clear D. This CDR3 spans 13 amino acids. V was trimmed by 5 bases and J by 0 bases, leaving 8 bases between them. Germline V gene lookup returns CDR1 SGHRS and CDR2 YFSETQ. Written as DNA, the CDR3 is TGCGCCAGCAGGAAGGATGTGAACACTGAAGCTTTCTTT. The encoded protein is CASRKDVNTEAFF.

This clonotype was seen a few times. This chain uses TRBV10-3 with TRBJ1-6; D not certain. The CDR3 extends over 13 amino acids. The V end was cut by 3 bases, the J end by 6 bases, with 6 bases between. Germline CDR1 is ENHRY and CDR2 is SYGVKD. The CDR3 DNA follows: TGTGCCATCAGTGAAGATTCTAATTCACCCCTCCACTTT. Protein product: CAISEDSNSPLHF.

V gene TRBV18 combines with J gene TRBJ2-6; TRBD2 is a possible D gene (6 bases). The CDR3 runs 14 residues. Germline-derived CDR1 and CDR2 are KGHSH and LQKENI. V was clipped by 8 bases and J by 3 bases, with 11 bases between them. CDR3 sequence reads: CASTQGGGANVLTF. DNA of the CDR3: TGTGCCAGCACCCAGGGAGGTGGGGCCAACGTCCTGACTTTC.

This rearrangement joins TRBV10-3 to TRBJ2-1, with D perhaps matching TRBD2 (5 bases). CDR1 and CDR2 from the germline V gene are ENHRY and SYGVKD. There are 18 residues in the CDR3. Trimming shortened V by 4 bases and J by 5 bases, and 24 bases separated the two germline ends. The CDR3 sequence is CAISAGFGRPEGHNEQFF. CDR3 in DNA: TGTGCCATCAGTGCGGGTTTTGGGCGGCCCGAGGGCCACAATGAGCAGTTCTTC.

V is TRBV7-2 and J is TRBJ2-1, with 8 bases identical to TRBD2. Germline V gene lookup returns CDR1 SGHTA and CDR2 FQGNSA. The ends lost 5 bases at V and 0 bases at J; junction bases unmatched: 6. The CDR3 is 16 amino acids. Here the CDR3 DNA reads TGTGCCAGCAGCCGCCTCGGGACTAGCTCCTACAATGAGCAGTTCTTC. It encodes CASSRLGTSSYNEQFF. Based on the CDR3 plus reference TRBV7-2 and TRBJ2-1, the full variable domain is GAGVSQSPSNKVTEKGKDVELRCDPISGHTALYWYRQSLGQGLEFLIYFQGNSAPDKSGLPSDRFSAERTGGSVSTLTIQRTQQEDSAVYLCASSRLGTSSYNEQFFGPGTRLTVL.

The V and J genes are TRBV18 and TRBJ1-1, with D perhaps matching TRBD1 (6 bases). The CDR3 loop spans 14 amino acids. CDR1 and CDR2 (germline): KGHSH, LQKENI. The V end was cut by 0 bases, the J end by 11 bases, with 16 bases between. The CDR3 sequence is CASSPPGAPERAFF. The CDR3 DNA is TGTGCCAGCTCACCACCGGGGGCCCCAGAACGGGCTTTCTTT.

This clonotype was counted a few times. The chain uses TRBV7-9 and TRBJ2-3; 10 bases map to TRBD2. From germline, CDR1 is SEHNR and CDR2 FQNEAQ (reference sequence). The trim removed 5 bases at V and 7 bases at J, leaving 9 bases unmatched. This CDR3 contains 15 residues. The CDR3: CASSPGSGRANTQYF. CDR3 in DNA: TGTGCCAGCAGCCCCGGGAGCGGGAGGGCCAATACGCAGTATTTT.

The chain has TRBV15 and TRBJ2-3, with 13 bases aligning to TRBD2. Germline loops: CDR1 LNHNV, CDR2 YYDKDF (reference sequence). With V trimmed by 0 bases and J by 4 bases, 7 bases remained unmatched. This CDR3 comprises 18 residues. The chain's CDR3 is CATSRDTRLAGGSDTQYF. DNA of the CDR3: TGTGCCACCAGCAGAGATACGAGACTAGCGGGAGGATCAGATACGCAGTATTTT.

V is TRBV29-1 and J is TRBJ2-3, with D perhaps TRBD2 (7 bases). The CDR3 consists of 15 residues. Trimming removed 4 bases from V and 5 bases from J, with 19 bases in between. Per germline, CDR1 SQVTM and CDR2 ANQGSEA. The CDR3: CSVALRGRRGDTQYF. CDR3 coding DNA: TGCAGCGTTGCTTTGCGGGGGCGCAGGGGAGATACGCAGTATTTT.

The genes are TRBV28 and TRBJ2-7, with D perhaps matching TRBD1 (5 bases). V lost 5 bases and J 3 bases, leaving 11 bases between the germline ends. The germline CDR1 and CDR2 sequences are MDHEN and SYDVKM. The CDR3 runs 13 residues. CDR3 protein: CASSPRQYYEQYF. Written as DNA, the CDR3 is TGTGCCAGCAGTCCCCGACAGTACTACGAGCAGTACTTC.

This clonotype was recorded at least ten times. CDR3 protein: CSAQTGTGQNIQYF. In DNA form, the CDR3 reads TGCAGTGCCCAAACCGGGACAGGGCAAAACATTCAGTACTTC. V gene TRBV20-1 combines with J gene TRBJ2-4, with 9 nucleotides matching TRBD1. Germline V lookup: CDR1 DFQATT, CDR2 SNEGSKA (reference sequence). The V gene end was trimmed by 6 bases and the J gene end by 5 bases; junction bases not matched to a gene: 8. CDR3 length: 14 amino acids.

This clonotype was seen a handful of times. This chain connects TRBV7-2 to TRBJ2-1; 11 bases match TRBD2. Germline V CDR1 and CDR2: SGHTA, FQGNSA. V dropped 6 bases and J dropped 5; count of bases not matched to a gene: 6. The CDR3 loop spans 15 amino acids. CDR3 nucleotide sequence: TGTGCCAGCAGGACCGGGACTAGCGGTAACAATGAGCAGTTCTTC. Encoded protein: CASRTGTSGNNEQFF.

This chain uses TRBV5-1 with TRBJ2-1, with D unclear. Germline V gene data show CDR1 as SGHRS and CDR2 as YFSETQ. The length of the CDR3 is 16 residues. Trimming removed 5 bases from V and 0 bases from J, with 15 bases in between. The CDR3 is CASSSGTPSSYNEQFF. In DNA form, the CDR3 reads TGCGCCAGCAGTTCCGGTACTCCAAGCTCCTACAATGAGCAGTTCTTC.

This clonotype was counted at least ten times. The chain couples TRBV20-1 to TRBJ2-1, with D possibly TRBD2 on 6 matching bases. Per germline, CDR1 DFQATT and CDR2 SNEGSKA (reference sequence). V lost 4 bases and J lost 6, with 13 bases in between. CDR3 length: 13 amino acids. CDR3 sequence (DNA): TGCAGTGCTACCACTCCTAGCGTCAATGAGCAGTTCTTC. As protein: CSATTPSVNEQFF.

This clonotype was seen only a few times. The V and J genes are TRBV20-1 and TRBJ2-3, with 7 bases matching TRBD2. The length of the CDR3 is 14 residues. The V gene end was trimmed by 1 base and the J gene end by 0 bases; junction bases not matched to a gene: 1. The germline CDR1 and CDR2 sequences are DFQATT and SNEGSKA (reference sequence). CDR3 DNA: TGCAGTGCTAGAGCTAGCGGTAGCACAGATACGCAGTATTTT. Its protein product is CSARASGSTDTQYF.

The V call is TRBV27, the J call TRBJ1-4; TRBD1 is a possible D gene (5 bases). Germline lookup yields CDR1 MNHEY and CDR2 SMNVEV (reference sequence). The V gene lost 1 base and the J gene lost 7 bases, with 13 bases spanning the gap. The CDR3 is made up of 15 amino acids. The CDR3 protein is CASSLLFQGGEKLFF. The DNA of the CDR3 is TGTGCCAGCAGTTTATTGTTCCAGGGAGGTGAAAAACTGTTTTTT.

This clonotype occurred many times. The chain recombines TRBV29-1 with TRBJ2-7; TRBD2 matches at 9 bases. The CDR3 is 15 residues long. Losses at the gene ends were 4 bases for V and 7 bases for J; bases not matched to a gene: 14. CDR1 is SQVTM and CDR2 is ANQGSEA in the germline V gene. The CDR3 loop is CSVARGSGGPKEQYF. The CDR3 region has the DNA TGCAGCGTTGCCCGGGGTAGCGGGGGCCCTAAGGAGCAGTACTTC.

This clonotype came up a few times. The chain links TRBV5-1 to TRBJ2-2; 9 nucleotides align to TRBD1. With V trimmed by 7 bases and J by 7 bases, 11 bases remained unmatched. Germline CDR1 and CDR2: SGHRS and YFSETQ. The CDR3 is 15 amino acids. The CDR3 bases are TGCGCCAGCGGACCGACAGGGGGGATGAGCGGGGAGCTGTTTTTT. Its protein is CASGPTGGMSGELFF. The whole variable domain, remainder taken from reference TRBV5-1 and TRBJ2-2, is KAGVTQTPRYLIKTRGQQVTLSCSPISGHRSVSWYQQTPGQGLQFLFEYFSETQRNKGNFPGRFSGRQFSNSRSEMNVSTLELGDSALYLCASGPTGGMSGELFFGEGSRLTVL.

This clonotype turned up a few times. The chain carries TRBV7-2 and TRBJ2-3; D is possibly TRBD2 (7 bases). The V end lost 0 bases, the J end lost 1 base, and 14 bases lay between the germline ends. CDR3 size: 17 residues. Germline lookup yields CDR1 SGHTA and CDR2 FQGNSA. CDR3 in amino acids: CASSLAWGGLGTDTQYF. The CDR3 nucleotides are TGTGCCAGCAGCTTAGCGTGGGGGGGGCTGGGCACAGATACGCAGTATTTT.

Only a few counts were recorded for this clonotype. The chain combines TRBV19 with TRBJ1-6, with 9 nucleotides matching TRBD1. CDR1 and CDR2 from the germline V gene are LNHDA and SQIVND (reference sequence). V lost 6 bases to trimming and J lost 8 bases; unmatched junction nucleotides: 5. The CDR3 contains 14 residues. DNA for the CDR3: TGTGCCAGTAGAAGGACAGGGGAGGATTCACCCCTCCACTTT. As protein: CASRRTGEDSPLHF.

This clonotype was seen more than once but under ten times. J is TRBJ2-1 and V is TRBV6-1, with 7 nucleotides matching TRBD2. CDR3 length: 15 amino acids. Germline V lookup: CDR1 MNHNS, CDR2 SASEGT. The J segment lost 1 base and the V segment lost 6 bases, leaving 6 bases of the junction unmatched. The CDR3 sequence is CASRVASGSYNEQFF. The DNA of the CDR3 is TGTGCCAGCAGGGTCGCTAGCGGTTCCTACAATGAGCAGTTCTTC.